This T cell receptor (beta chain) comes out of a study of post-analysis software for immune sequencing data. Study results and limitations: Elevated frequency relative to controls characterized several TRBV segments in patients, TRBV5-6, TRBV5-1 and TRBV20-1 among them.

The germline V gene has CDR1 MDHEN and CDR2 SYDVKM. Trimming removed 5 bases at V and 3 bases at J, with 19 bases between. This CDR3 is 16 amino acids long. The TCR beta cDNA libraries carried unique molecular identifiers. MiXCR, run by TCRdb on the PCR reads, gives a single entry per CDR3 protein. This sample has a few hundred thousand distinct CDR3 sequences, with 36% found just once. Concerning this clonotype: Its antigen is unknown.

Input material: blood. This chain joins TRBV28 and TRBJ2-5, with a weak D call TRBD2 (7 bases). This sequence originates from a girl aged 10-17 years with multiple sclerosis. CDR3 coding DNA: TGTGCCAGCAGTCAAGGGGGGGCGCCGGCTGAAGAGACCCAGTACTTC. The encoded protein is CASSQGGAPAEETQYF.